A single sample gave rise to the 5 T cell receptor beta chains below, sequenced in a study of shared clonotypes between healthy human individuals. TCRdb's table, derived via immunoSEQ multiplex PCR, lists solely in-frame clones and lacks some. The table has 650,000 to 750,000 clones, 60% to 80% seen once. Sequenced sample: memory CD4+ T cells sorted from blood. Subset noted: CD45RA-negative fraction. The receptors were gathered from a woman in her twenties or thirties in good health.

The rearrangement joins TRBV28 to TRBJ2-7; 7 nucleotides align to TRBD2. In germline, CDR1 is MDHEN, CDR2 SYDVKM. The ends lost 5 bases at V and 6 bases at J; junction bases unmatched: 10. This CDR3 region has 14 residues. The CDR3 nucleotides are TGTGCCAGCAGTCGCGGACTAGGTGTTCTCGAGCAGTACTTC. Its protein is CASSRGLGVLEQYF.

The J gene is TRBJ2-7, the V gene TRBV6-6, with D hard to call. Germline V lookup: CDR1 MNHNY, CDR2 SVGAGI (reference sequence). With 2 bases removed from V and 3 bases from J, the gap between germline ends came to 14 bases. This CDR3 is 15 amino acids long. The CDR3 region has the DNA TGTGCCAGCAGTTACGGGTTGGTGCAGATCTACGAGCAGTACTTC. It specifies CASSYGLVQIYEQYF.

V usage is TRBV19 and J usage is TRBJ2-7; 7 nucleotides agree with TRBD1. Germline-derived CDR1 and CDR2 are LNHDA and SQIVND (reference sequence). The CDR3 extends over 14 amino acids. With 5 bases clipped from V and 3 bases from J, the junction kept 7 bases outside the gene matches. In DNA, the CDR3 is TGTGCCAGTAGTGAGTGGGACAGAGGCTACGAGCAGTACTTC. Its translation is CASSEWDRGYEQYF. Full variable domain (rest looked up from reference TRBV19 and TRBJ2-7): DGGITQSPKYLFRKEGQNVTLSCEQNLNHDAMYWYRQDPGQGLRLIYYSQIVNDFQKGDIAEGYSVSREKKESFPLTVTSAQKNPTAFYLCASSEWDRGYEQYFGPGTRLTVT.

This sequence joins TRBV5-1 and TRBJ2-3, with D perhaps assigned TRBD1 or TRBD2 (5 bases each). Trimming stripped 5 bases from V and 1 base from J, with 14 bases between. CDR1 SGHRS and CDR2 YFSETQ come from the germline V gene. This CDR3 has 15 residues. The DNA for the CDR3 is TGCGCCAGCAGAGAGGGAAGAGGGGGCACAGATACGCAGTATTTT. This translates into CASREGRGGTDTQYF.

J is TRBJ2-1 and V is TRBV10-3; the D is unclear. The V gene's germline CDR1 is ENHRY and CDR2 SYGVKD. V was clipped by 2 bases and J by 5 bases, with 10 bases between them. The CDR3 runs 14 residues. The CDR3, as DNA: TGTGCCATCAGTGAGGTTGGACGAGACAATGAGCAGTTCTTC. Protein sequence: CAISEVGRDNEQFF.